One sample yielded the 25 T cell receptor beta chains listed below, sequenced in a study of blood T cell repertoires in COVID-19. TCRdb keeps only in-frame clones here, not all; method: immunoSEQ multiplex PCR. The data contain just under 45,000 clones, 80% to 90% of them seen just once; the ten biggest clones take up around 3.6%. Sequenced: peripheral blood. The source is a man aged 35-49 years with COVID-19, enrolled during active disease.

V gene TRBV2 combines with J gene TRBJ2-3, with 10 bases aligning to TRBD1. Germline CDR1 SNHLY, CDR2 FYNNEI. The junction had 6 bases not matched to a gene; V was cut back by 4 bases and J by 2 bases. CDR3 size: 16 residues. CDR3 in amino acids: CASSVMGTGVTDTQYF. The CDR3 DNA sequence: TGTGCCAGCAGTGTTATGGGGACAGGGGTCACAGATACGCAGTATTTT.

This chain joins TRBV19 and TRBJ1-3; 8 bases fit TRBD1. V was pared by 7 bases and J by 4 bases, with 6 bases of the junction left unmatched. Germline V lookup: CDR1 LNHDA, CDR2 SQIVND (reference sequence). The CDR3 runs 14 residues. The CDR3, as DNA: TGTGCCAGTACCACGACAGGGGTCGGAAACACCATATATTTT. It codes for CASTTTGVGNTIYF. Based on the CDR3 plus reference TRBV19 and TRBJ1-3, the full variable domain is DGGITQSPKYLFRKEGQNVTLSCEQNLNHDAMYWYRQDPGQGLRLIYYSQIVNDFQKGDIAEGYSVSREKKESFPLTVTSAQKNPTAFYLCASTTTGVGNTIYFGEGSWLTVV.

J is TRBJ2-1 and V is TRBV2; TRBD2 agrees at 7 bases. V was pared by 4 bases and J by 2 bases, with 5 bases of the junction left unmatched. The CDR3 runs 15 residues. The germline CDR1 and CDR2 sequences are SNHLY and FYNNEI. CDR3 residues: CASSVQRGPYNEQFF. The CDR3 bases are TGTGCCAGCAGTGTTCAGCGGGGTCCCTACAATGAGCAGTTCTTC.

The rearrangement joins TRBV4-1 to TRBJ2-7; a weak D match, TRBD1 (6 bases). Germline V CDR1 and CDR2: MGHRA, YSYEKL. Between the trimmed V and J ends, which lost 5 bases and 0 bases, there was a span of 14 bases. The CDR3 runs 15 residues. CDR3: CASSVRTASSYEQYF. The CDR3 DNA reads as TGCGCCAGCAGCGTGCGGACAGCTAGCTCCTACGAGCAGTACTTC.

The V call is TRBV30, the J call TRBJ2-5; a possible D gene is TRBD1 (5 bases). The CDR3 spans 14 residues. Trimming stripped 1 base from V and 3 bases from J, with 12 bases between. Germline CDR1 and CDR2: GTSNPN and SVGIG (reference sequence). In DNA, the CDR3 is TGTGCCTGGAGTGGGACACGCACCAAAGAGACCCAGTACTTC. This sequence encodes CAWSGTRTKETQYF.

The CDR3 loop reads CASSQALVTYNSPLHF. The DNA for the CDR3 is TGTGCCAGCAGCCAAGCTCTGGTCACTTATAATTCACCCCTCCACTTT. The chain recombines TRBV3-1 (or the pseudogene TRBV3-2) with TRBJ1-6; D call uncertain. This CDR3 has 16 residues. With 1 base removed from V and 4 bases from J, the gap between germline ends came to 11 bases. Germline V gene sequence: CDR1 LGHDT, CDR2 YNNKEL (reference sequence).

There are a few counts of this clone. This rearrangement joins TRBV18 to TRBJ1-6, with D perhaps matching TRBD1 (5 bases). The V end was cut by 0 bases, the J end by 5 bases, with 8 bases between. This CDR3 is 15 amino acids long. Germline assignment: CDR1 KGHSH and CDR2 LQKENI. The CDR3 region is CASSPPGGNNSPLHF. The CDR3 nucleotides are TGTGCCAGCTCACCACCGGGGGGGAATAATTCACCCCTCCACTTT.

This clone has a handful of counts. The chain carries TRBV3-1 (or the pseudogene TRBV3-2) and TRBJ1-5; D may be TRBD1 (5 bases). V was cut by 1 base and J by 3 bases, with 7 bases left in between. Germline V gene lookup returns CDR1 LGHDT and CDR2 YNNKEL (reference sequence). The CDR3 is 14 amino acids. CDR3 DNA sequence: TGTGCCAGCAGCCAAGGGGGCCCCAATCAGCCCCAGCATTTT. Residues: CASSQGGPNQPQHF.

The V and J genes are TRBV5-8 and TRBJ1-6; 10 nucleotides align to TRBD1. This CDR3 comprises 15 residues. CDR1 is SGHTS and CDR2 is YDEGEE in the germline V gene. Unmatched junction bases numbered 1, after V lost 0 bases and J lost 7 bases. The CDR3 region is CASSLEDRGNSPLHF. The CDR3 coding sequence is TGTGCCAGCAGCTTGGAGGACAGGGGGAATTCACCCCTCCACTTT.

The chain employs TRBV6-5 and TRBJ2-7; 9 bases line up with TRBD1. With V trimmed by 5 bases and J by 5 bases, 7 bases remained unmatched. Germline V CDR1 and CDR2: MNHEY, SVGAGI. The CDR3 extends over 14 amino acids. CDR3 protein: CASSPGQGYHEQYF. CDR3 sequence (DNA): TGTGCCAGCAGTCCGGGACAGGGCTACCACGAGCAGTACTTC.

For this clone: This may stem from a read error, because a much larger clone lies one nucleotide away. Other DNA sequences in the same sample also yield this CDR3. This rearrangement joins TRBV11-3 to TRBJ2-7; TRBD2 matches 10 bases. Germline values: CDR1 SGHNT, CDR2 YENEEA. The V gene end was trimmed by 5 bases and the J gene end by 0 bases; junction bases not matched to a gene: 10. The CDR3 runs to 17 residues. CDR3 in DNA: TGTGCCAGCAGCCTAGCGGGGGCGGGAGGGGGCTCCTACGAGCAGTACTTC. Protein sequence: CASSLAGAGGGSYEQYF.

V is TRBV6-1 and J is TRBJ1-2; a possible D gene is TRBD1 (6 bases). There are 13 residues in the CDR3. Trimming took off 1 base at V and 4 bases at J, with 7 bases between the two ends. CDR1 and CDR2 (germline): MNHNS, SASEGT. CDR3 residues: CASSEGGPYGYTF. The CDR3 DNA follows: TGTGCCAGCAGTGAAGGGGGGCCCTATGGCTACACCTTC.

The chain carries TRBV12-5 and TRBJ2-1; 8 nucleotides align to TRBD1. The CDR3 loop spans 17 amino acids. Trimming took 0 bases from V and 6 from J; bases not matched to a gene: 10. CDR1 LGHNT and CDR2 FRNRAP come from the germline V gene. In DNA, the CDR3 is TGTGCTAGTGGTTTGGTATTGGAGACAGGGGCACCCAATGAGCAGTTCTTC. Its protein is CASGLVLETGAPNEQFF.

The gene calls are TRBV2 and TRBJ1-1; TRBD1 aligns across 8 bases. The CDR3 runs to 16 residues. The germline gives CDR1 SNHLY, CDR2 FYNNEI. V shed 6 bases and J 5 bases; nucleotides not matched to a gene: 14. CDR3 protein: CASRLRTGLGGTEAFF. In DNA form, the CDR3 reads TGTGCCAGCAGGTTAAGGACAGGGTTAGGAGGGACTGAAGCTTTCTTT.

The V gene is TRBV14, the J gene TRBJ2-3, with D unresolved. CDR3 length: 13 residues. The germline V and J ends were trimmed by 0 bases and 4 bases, with 5 bases remaining between them. Germline V gene sequence: CDR1 SGHDN, CDR2 FVKESK. The CDR3 loop reads CASSQDLPDTQYF. DNA of the CDR3: TGTGCCAGCAGCCAAGATCTTCCAGATACGCAGTATTTT.

The V gene is TRBV7-7, the J gene TRBJ1-2, with 10 bases identical to TRBD1. This CDR3 contains 15 residues. Germline V gives CDR1 SSHAT, CDR2 FNYEAQ (reference sequence). The V segment lost 2 bases and the J segment 2 bases; nucleotides outside the gene matches: 2. The CDR3 DNA reads TGTGCCAGCAGCTTATCGGACAGGGGGAACTATGGCTACACCTTC. The encoded protein is CASSLSDRGNYGYTF. The entire variable domain, with the rest obtained from reference TRBV7-7 and TRBJ1-2, is as follows: GAGVSQSPRYKVTKRGQDVTLRCDPISSHATLYWYQQALGQGPEFLTYFNYEAQPDKSGLPSDRFSAERPEGSISTLTIQRTEQRDSAMYRCASSLSDRGNYGYTFGSGTRLTVV.

This sequence joins TRBV3-1 (or the pseudogene TRBV3-2) and TRBJ2-2, with TRBD2 matching 10 bases. Per germline, CDR1 LGHDT and CDR2 YNNKEL (reference sequence). The V segment lost 4 bases and the J segment 7 bases; nucleotides outside the gene matches: 6. This CDR3 has 15 amino acids. CDR3 DNA: TGTGCCAGCAGCCCCACTAGCGGGAAGGACGGGGAGCTGTTTTTT. It specifies CASSPTSGKDGELFF.

The gene calls are TRBV4-1 and TRBJ2-1; 11 bases agree with TRBD1. The V segment lost 0 bases and the J segment 7 bases; nucleotides outside the gene matches: 2. The CDR3 contains 15 residues. The germline CDR1 and CDR2 sequences are MGHRA and YSYEKL. The CDR3: CASSQEGDRGNEQFF. The CDR3 DNA follows: TGCGCCAGCAGCCAAGAGGGGGACAGGGGGAATGAGCAGTTCTTC.

This clone was counted between two and nine times. The rearrangement joins TRBV2 to TRBJ1-1; 9 bases line up with TRBD1. The ends lost 7 bases at V and 6 bases at J; junction bases unmatched: 15. CDR3 size: 16 residues. CDR1 is SNHLY and CDR2 is FYNNEI in the germline V gene. CDR3 residues: CASTPPLGTGRAEAFF. CDR3 nucleotides: TGTGCCAGCACACCTCCCCTAGGGACAGGGCGGGCTGAAGCTTTCTTT.

This clone was seen just once. The V gene is TRBV7-8, the J gene TRBJ2-5; TRBD2 aligns across 8 bases. CDR1 SGHVS and CDR2 FQNEAQ come from the germline V gene. The V segment lost 5 bases and the J segment 5 bases; nucleotides outside the gene matches: 13. There are 16 residues in the CDR3. The CDR3 region is CASSPPTGGGMETQYF. CDR3 coding DNA: TGTGCCAGCAGCCCCCCCACCGGGGGGGGGATGGAGACCCAGTACTTC.

The chain combines TRBV3-1 (or the pseudogene TRBV3-2) with TRBJ2-5, with 11 bases fitting TRBD1. Germline V lookup: CDR1 LGHDT, CDR2 YNNKEL (reference sequence). The CDR3 consists of 16 residues. Trimming took 3 bases from V and 4 from J; bases not matched to a gene: 7. CDR3 amino acids: CASSQPGTGGRETQYF. The CDR3, as DNA: TGTGCCAGCAGCCAGCCCGGGACAGGGGGTCGAGAGACCCAGTACTTC.

The chain links TRBV27 to TRBJ2-1; a possible D gene is TRBD2 (7 bases). The CDR3 extends over 15 amino acids. The germline V gene has CDR1 MNHEY and CDR2 SMNVEV (reference sequence). Trimming cost V 5 bases and J 4 bases, with 15 bases left between them. The CDR3 DNA reads TGTGCCAGCAGTCCAGACGGGGGGCTGTACAATGAGCAGTTCTTC. Its protein is CASSPDGGLYNEQFF.

V gene TRBV10-3 combines with J gene TRBJ2-2, with 10 bases matching TRBD1. Germline V gives CDR1 ENHRY, CDR2 SYGVKD. The CDR3 loop spans 16 amino acids. Trimming at V came to 8 bases and at J to 6 bases, leaving 12 bases not matched to a gene. The DNA for the CDR3 is TGTGCCATCGGGCCGTCCGGGACAGGGGCCGCCGGGGAGCTGTTTTTT. This gives the protein CAIGPSGTGAAGELFF.

The chain employs TRBV5-1 and TRBJ2-5, with 7 bases identical to TRBD2. The germline V gene encodes CDR1 SGHRS and CDR2 YFSETQ. V lost 1 base and J lost 2; bases outside the gene matches: 11. The CDR3 consists of 17 residues. CDR3 DNA: TGCGCCAGCAGCTTGAGAGGGGCTAGCGGACGGCAAGAGACCCAGTACTTC. This codes for CASSLRGASGRQETQYF.

This clone was picked up one time. The rearrangement uses TRBV9 and TRBJ1-3; maybe TRBD1 (6 bases). The CDR3 is 16 amino acids. In germline, CDR1 is SGDLS, CDR2 YYNGEE. V was cut by 0 bases and J by 0 bases, with 10 bases left in between. This CDR3 is CASSVGTVPSGNTIYF. The CDR3 DNA follows: TGTGCCAGCAGCGTAGGGACAGTGCCCTCTGGAAACACCATATATTTT.